The present TCR beta chain was sequenced within a study of T cells in Graves' hyperthyroidism and ophthalmopathy. Findings and limits, study-wide: Most clonotypes expanded in thyroid above 0.001 were likewise present in blood.

This clonotype occurred many times. Its target is not known. Germline lookup yields CDR1 SNHLY and CDR2 FYNNEI. The J segment lost 2 bases and the V segment lost 8 bases, leaving 7 bases of the junction unmatched. The length of the CDR3 is 15 residues. The source material, RNA transcripts, was used to amplify TCR beta CDR3 regions. The HTBI set primed first-round TCR CDR3 RT-PCR. TCRdb reprocessed the multiplex PCR reads with MiXCR, giving one entry per CDR3 protein. The sample records approximately 370,000 distinct CDR3 sequences, about a sixth being singletons. Blood sampling occurred at first hyperthyroidism diagnosis, ahead of any ophthalmopathy symptoms.

The J gene is TRBJ2-7, the V gene TRBV2, with TRBD2 matching 12 bases. This sequence originates from a young woman with Graves' hyperthyroidism that later progressed to Graves' ophthalmopathy. Sequenced input: blood. This CDR3 is CASADGLAGTYEQYF. The CDR3 region has the DNA TGTGCCAGCGCGGATGGACTAGCGGGAACCTACGAGCAGTACTTC.